The entry that follows covers one T cell receptor beta chain sequence. Its antigen is not yet known. Base qualities are not recorded, but no much larger clone differs from it by a single base. This specimen comes from a study of PD-1 blockade in classical Hodgkin lymphoma (dated by TCRdb to the early 2020s). A note on the overall study: Nivolumab dosing was 3 mg/kg intravenously every 2 weeks, continuing until either disease progression or unacceptable toxicity. To define a peripheral blood immune signature of response to PD-1 blockade in classical Hodgkin lymphoma, the study combined TCR beta sequencing with CyTOF. Broader findings and caveats from the paper: Patients starting nivolumab less than 1 year after ASCT had lower diversity and were excluded from later analyses to avoid confounding by immune reconstitution. Baseline diversity similar to that of newly diagnosed patients was observed in trial patients achieving complete response, whereas significantly lower diversity was observed in partial responders and progressors. The study was limited to a single clinical trial cohort, and causes of repertoire differences, possibly disease activity or prior therapy, remained undefined. Baseline TCR diversity was reported as lower in newly diagnosed patients than in healthy donors, and lower still in relapsed/refractory patients. By C4D1, a significant rise was seen in CD4+ TCR diversity but not in CD8+ TCR diversity (p=0.0027 vs p=0.16), and the rise was most apparent among complete responders (p=0.02).

The Qiagen DNeasy kit was used to extract genomic DNA both from unsorted PBMCs and from the negatively selected CD4+ and CD8+ fractions. TCR beta CDR3 regions were amplified by immunoSEQ multiplex PCR using primers annealing to V and J segments. Amplification bias was minimized using a synthetic immune receptor repertoire, and residual bias was removed computationally after sequencing. The original methods were these. Custom Python scripts were used to quantify repertoire diversity as the Shannon entropy index. Unsorted, CD4+ and CD8+ repertoires were examined separately, except in combined analyses, for which CD4+ and CD8+ sequences were merged in silico. Clonal expansion was defined as at least a 2-fold frequency increase after treatment relative to C1D1, with a pseudocount of 0.5 for undetected baseline clones. Singleton clones were defined as clones with 0 or 1 copy at C1D1, and non-singleton clones were defined as clones with 2 or more copies. By matching protein sequences in sorted samples from the same patient, clones expanded in unsorted samples were annotated as CD4+, CD8+ or unknown. Diversity changes from C1D1 to C4D1 were tested in paired samples using Wilcoxon tests. TCRdb took this table from immuneACCESS and kept in-frame rearrangements with V and J called. Such tables lack part of the clones; where checked against another copy, unresolved V genes explain under half of the gap, and the rest is unexplained. The DNA was the basis for D and trimming; V, J and clone size are from that table. Present in this sample are about 19,000 clones, around 75% of which were seen just once. Roughly a sixth of the sample goes to the ten largest clones.

The time point label of this sample denotes: cycle 2 day 1 (C2D1) of nivolumab. All trial patients had relapsed after autologous stem cell transplantation, with cohorts A, B and C differing in prior brentuximab vedotin exposure. The trial cohort was composed of some 57 patients with relapsed/refractory classical Hodgkin lymphoma, for whom complete response, partial response or progressive disease was recorded as best overall response. Trial patients were treated with single-agent nivolumab in the multi-cohort phase II CheckMate 205 trial. Best overall response was determined by an independent review committee according to the 2007 International Working Group response criteria. Trial PBMCs were collected just before the start of nivolumab (C1D1) and during therapy at cycle 2 day 1 and cycle 4 day 1. After peripheral blood was drawn into 8 mL Vacutainer Cell Preparation Tubes, PBMCs were isolated by centrifugation and then cryopreserved.

The CDR3 numbers 15 residues from cysteine through phenylalanine. Just the 45-base CDR3 DNA is kept, in frame starting at base 1. CDR1 and CDR2 (SGHVS, FQNEAQ) derive from the germline V gene. V is cut by 1 base and J by 0 bases, and the space between the germline ends is 10 bases. The chain joins TRBV7-8 to TRBJ2-7, with an unclear D gene assignment. This receptor was taken from a human donor with classical Hodgkin lymphoma. Here the sequenced sample was peripheral blood mononuclear cells (PBMCs), taken before the second cycle of nivolumab. The CDR3 has the sequence CASSLEGRSSYEQYF. The DNA reads as follows: TGTGCCAGCAGCTTAGAAGGACGCAGCTCCTACGAGCAGTACTTC.